The 22 T cell receptor beta chains given below trace back to one sample, sequenced in a study of blood T cells in healthy people across ages. A sample-barcoded 5' primer and a J-beta primer mix were used in a second PCR of roughly 7 to 11 cycles. TCRdb reprocessed the 5' RACE reads via MiXCR and lists one record per CDR3 protein. The sample carries 1.5 million to 2 million distinct CDR3 sequences, 30% to 40% recorded once. The sample consisted of blood. Receptor source: a woman aged 25-40 years in good health.

V usage is TRBV20-1 and J usage is TRBJ2-1; D is tentatively TRBD1 or TRBD2 (5 bases each). Germline lookup yields CDR1 DFQATT and CDR2 SNEGSKA (reference sequence). The CDR3 loop spans 14 amino acids. Between the trimmed V and J ends, which lost 4 bases and 7 bases, there was a span of 17 bases. In DNA, the CDR3 is TGCAGTGCTACCTCGAGGGCGAGGGGTAATGAGCAGTTCTTC. Its protein is CSATSRARGNEQFF.

This clonotype has only a few counts. The junction differs from germline at one of its ends, possibly a read error. DNA of the CDR3: TGTGCCAGCAGTTGGACAACCACAGATGCGCAGTATTTT. It codes for CASSWTTTDAQYF. The chain uses TRBV12-3 or TRBV12-4 and TRBJ2-3; maybe TRBD1 (5 bases). This CDR3 comprises 13 residues.

The rearrangement joins TRBV9 to TRBJ2-7; 12 bases are shared with TRBD2. TRBJ2-5 matches the DNA end more closely, so the J call is doubtful. Germline CDR1 SGDLS, CDR2 YYNGEE. The CDR3 has 16 amino acids. Here the CDR3 reads CASSPPSGGAWETQYF. In DNA form, the CDR3 reads TGTGCCAGCAGCCCCCCTAGCGGGGGGGCCTGGGAGACCCAGTACTTC.

The V and J genes are TRBV30 and TRBJ2-7, with TRBD2 matching 8 bases. The germline gives CDR1 GTSNPN, CDR2 SVGIG (reference sequence). With V trimmed by 2 bases and J by 7 bases, 19 bases remained unmatched. This CDR3 is built from 17 residues. Written as DNA, the CDR3 is TGTGCCTGGAGTCCATCCGGGACTAGTCCGTTCTTCCGGGAGCAGTACTTC. Its translation is CAWSPSGTSPFFREQYF.

This chain joins TRBV7-8 and TRBJ2-1; 8 bases are shared with TRBD2. The CDR3 sequence is 16 residues long. Per the germline V gene, CDR1 is SGHVS and CDR2 is FQNEAQ. J was trimmed by 3 bases and V by 4 bases; bases with no gene match: 8. The CDR3 DNA sequence: TGTGCCAGCAGCTCGTCAACGGGAGGGATCTACAATGAGCAGTTCTTC. Translated: CASSSSTGGIYNEQFF.

The J gene is TRBJ2-1, the V gene TRBV27, with D perhaps TRBD1 or TRBD2 (5 bases each). The CDR3 has 16 residues. Germline CDR1 MNHEY, CDR2 SMNVEV (reference sequence). V dropped 3 bases and J dropped 6 bases, with 18 bases sitting between them. CDR3 region: CASSLTGASTINEQFF. The CDR3, as DNA: TGTGCCAGCAGTTTGACCGGGGCTAGCACAATCAATGAGCAGTTCTTC.

This clonotype was found a few times. The gene calls are TRBV4-1 and TRBJ2-7; D tentatively fits TRBD1 or TRBD2 (5 bases each). Trimming pared 0 bases from V and 4 bases from J, leaving 19 bases between. Germline loops: CDR1 MGHRA, CDR2 YSYEKL. CDR3 length: 17 residues. Here the CDR3 DNA reads TGCGCCAGCAGCCAAGACCCCACCCCGGGGCTGATGTACGAGCAGTACTTC. Encoded protein: CASSQDPTPGLMYEQYF.

This clonotype was found once. The rearrangement links TRBV6-1 to TRBJ1-1; D ambiguous. Trimming removed 10 bases from V and 1 base from J, with 7 bases in between. CDR3 size: 11 residues. The germline V gene has CDR1 MNHNS and CDR2 SASEGT. The CDR3 loop reads CATHRNTEAFF. DNA for the CDR3: TGTGCCACTCACAGGAACACTGAAGCTTTCTTT.

This clonotype turned up a few times. V and J are TRBV5-4 and TRBJ2-7, with unresolved D. Germline CDR1 SGHNT, CDR2 YYREEE (reference sequence). The ends were cut back, 4 bases at V and 2 bases at J, with 13 bases in the middle. The CDR3 consists of 14 residues. CDR3 sequence reads: CASSNNLGTYEQYF. In DNA form, the CDR3 reads TGTGCCAGCAGCAATAACCTGGGCACCTACGAGCAGTACTTC.

Note on this clonotype: Its ends do not fully match the called genes, so a read error is possible. The V and J genes are TRBV6-1 and TRBJ2-5; D possibly corresponds to TRBD2 (7 bases). The CDR3 is made up of 15 amino acids. Germline CDR1 and CDR2: MNHNS and SASEGT. The CDR3 region has the DNA TGTGCCAGCATTCAAGGGGGGGCTGGGGGAGAGACCCAGCACTTC. This codes for CASIQGGAGGETQHF.

CDR3 nucleotide sequence: TGTGCCAGCAGTGAGCCTTACAGGGGGATGTCCTACGAGCAGTACTTC. Amino acid sequence: CASSEPYRGMSYEQYF. The chain carries TRBV6-1 and TRBJ2-7; 8 nucleotides align to TRBD1. The germline V gene encodes CDR1 MNHNS and CDR2 SASEGT. The CDR3 spans 16 residues. V shed 3 bases, J shed 1 base, and the junction held 8 bases outside the gene matches.

A word on this clonotype: This clone may be a read error of a much larger clone one base away. This chain joins TRBV7-2 and TRBJ2-3, with 13 bases aligning to TRBD2. The germline V gene has CDR1 SGHTA and CDR2 FQGNSA. The CDR3 extends over 15 amino acids. V was clipped by 5 bases and J by 11 bases; unmatched bases: 10. The CDR3: CASSGTSGKGHMQYF. CDR3 DNA sequence: TGTGCCAGCAGCGGGACTAGCGGGAAGGGCCATATGCAGTATTTT.

This clonotype was counted a few times. The genes are TRBV7-9 and TRBJ2-7; the match to TRBD2 covers 8 bases. This CDR3 is 15 amino acids long. Germline CDR1 and CDR2: SEHNR and FQNEAQ (reference sequence). The V segment lost 5 bases and the J segment 4 bases; nucleotides outside the gene matches: 10. The chain's CDR3 is CASSPEVAGGYEQYF. The CDR3 region has the DNA TGTGCCAGCAGCCCAGAGGTTGCGGGGGGATACGAGCAGTACTTC.

CDR3 amino acids: CAPCLDGRYGYTF. The CDR3 DNA follows: TGTGCCCCCTGCCTGGACGGTCGCTATGGCTACACCTTC. The chain has TRBV24-1 and TRBJ1-2; D ambiguous. CDR3 length equals 13 residues. Trimming left V 12 bases short and J 4 bases short, with 17 bases between. CDR1 is KGHDR and CDR2 is SFDVKD in the germline V gene.

The chain employs TRBV5-1 and TRBJ2-1, with a weak D call TRBD2 (6 bases). The CDR3 consists of 17 residues. V lost 2 bases and J 0 bases, leaving 15 bases between the germline ends. From germline, CDR1 is SGHRS and CDR2 YFSETQ. The chain's CDR3 is CASSFYSGASSYNEQFF. The DNA of the CDR3 is TGCGCCAGCAGCTTCTATAGCGGAGCCAGCTCCTACAATGAGCAGTTCTTC.

This clonotype has just one count. The chain couples TRBV3-1 to TRBJ2-2; TRBD2 might be the D (5 bases). Germline V gives CDR1 LGHDT, CDR2 YNNKEL (reference sequence). The CDR3 covers 13 residues. Trimming took 4 bases from V and 7 from J, leaving 10 bases between them. CDR3 in DNA: TGTGCCAGCAGCCTCACTAGGCACGGGGAGCTGTTTTTT. Translation: CASSLTRHGELFF.

This clonotype came up a few times. V is TRBV5-5 and J is TRBJ1-2; tentatively, D is TRBD1 (6 bases). V lost 0 bases and J 4 bases, leaving 10 bases between the germline ends. The CDR3 has 14 amino acids. Germline V gives CDR1 SGHKS, CDR2 YYEKEE (reference sequence). In DNA, the CDR3 is TGTGCCAGCAGCTTGGGACAGGTTCTCTATGGCTACACCTTC. Amino acids: CASSLGQVLYGYTF.

This clonotype has just a few counts. The chain uses TRBV6-2 or TRBV6-3 and TRBJ2-7; no firm D call. V lost 10 bases and J lost 4, with 11 bases in between. This CDR3 is 11 amino acids long. The V gene's germline CDR1 is MNHEY and CDR2 SVGEGT. The CDR3 protein is CATNTRYEQYF. CDR3 coding DNA: TGTGCCACCAACACTCGGTACGAGCAGTACTTC.

The chain is built from TRBV27 and TRBJ2-7; D is possibly TRBD1 or TRBD2 (5 bases each). Trimming pared 4 bases from V and 3 bases from J, leaving 10 bases between. The CDR3 totals 13 residues. CDR1 is MNHEY and CDR2 is SMNVEV in the germline V gene (reference sequence). The chain's CDR3 is CASSSRDDYEQYF. CDR3 sequence (DNA): TGTGCCAGCAGTTCCCGGGACGACTACGAGCAGTACTTC.

This clonotype appeared a few times. CDR3 residues: CAISGTGGVGYTF. The CDR3 DNA reads TGTGCCATCAGCGGGACAGGGGGAGTTGGCTACACCTTC. This chain links TRBV10-3 with TRBJ1-2; 11 bases agree with TRBD1. CDR1 is ENHRY and CDR2 is SYGVKD in the germline V gene. The CDR3 consists of 13 residues. Trimming cost V 6 bases and J 7 bases; bases outside gene matches: 4.

This clonotype was seen just once. This sequence may be a read error, since a much larger clone differs from it by one base. V is TRBV20-1 and J is TRBJ2-1; TRBD1 matches at 9 bases. CDR3 length: 14 residues. Germline CDR1 and CDR2: DFQATT and SNEGSKA (reference sequence). Trimming took 5 bases from V and 6 from J; bases not matched to a gene: 8. CDR3 sequence (DNA): TGCAGTGCTGTTGGTGACAGGGGGTGCAATGAGCAGTTCTTC. Its protein is CSAVGDRGCNEQFF.

The sample holds many counts of this clonotype. The CDR3 region has the DNA TGCGCCAGCAGCCAATCTACAGGGGGCAAAGAGACCCAGTACTTC. It codes for CASSQSTGGKETQYF. The gene calls are TRBV4-1 and TRBJ2-5, with TRBD1 matching over 9 bases. Trimming cost V 2 bases and J 3 bases; bases outside gene matches: 4. In germline, CDR1 is MGHRA, CDR2 YSYEKL. This CDR3 spans 15 amino acids.